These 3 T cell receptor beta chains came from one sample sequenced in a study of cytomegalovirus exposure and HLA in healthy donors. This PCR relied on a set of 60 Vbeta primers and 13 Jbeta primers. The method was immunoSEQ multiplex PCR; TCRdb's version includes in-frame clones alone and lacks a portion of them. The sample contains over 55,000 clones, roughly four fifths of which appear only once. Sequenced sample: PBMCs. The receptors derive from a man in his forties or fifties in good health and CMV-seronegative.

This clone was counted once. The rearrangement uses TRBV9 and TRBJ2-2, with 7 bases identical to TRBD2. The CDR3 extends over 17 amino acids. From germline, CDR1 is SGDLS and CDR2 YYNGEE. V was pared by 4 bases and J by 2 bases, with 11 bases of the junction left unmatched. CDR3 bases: TGTGCCAGCAGCTCGTCCCCCGGGGGGATTAACACCGGGGAGCTGTTTTTT. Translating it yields CASSSSPGGINTGELFF.

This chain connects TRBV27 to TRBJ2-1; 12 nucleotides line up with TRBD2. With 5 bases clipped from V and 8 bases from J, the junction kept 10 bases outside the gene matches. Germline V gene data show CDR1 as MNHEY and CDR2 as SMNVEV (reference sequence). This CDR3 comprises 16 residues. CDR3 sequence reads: CASSQLAGGPGYEQFF. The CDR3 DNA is TGTGCCAGCAGTCAGCTAGCGGGGGGGCCGGGCTATGAGCAGTTCTTC.

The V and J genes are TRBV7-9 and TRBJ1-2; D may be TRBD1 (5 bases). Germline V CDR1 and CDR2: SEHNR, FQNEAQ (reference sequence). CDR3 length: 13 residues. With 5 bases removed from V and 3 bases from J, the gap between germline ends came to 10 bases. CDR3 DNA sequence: TGTGCCAGCAGCCTACAGGACCACTATGGCTACACCTTC. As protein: CASSLQDHYGYTF.